This TCR beta chain was sequenced for a study of post-analysis software for immune sequencing data. TCR beta cDNA libraries included unique molecular identifiers. TCRdb called the PCR reads again in MiXCR, with one record for every CDR3 protein. The sample yields a few hundred thousand distinct CDR3 sequences, under 40% seen once. This clonotype has just a few counts. Its specificity is not known. Study results and caveats: Those samples that were prepared in the same batch co-clustered strongly by F measure.

The sequencing input was blood. This receptor was taken from a girl aged 2-17 years with multiple sclerosis.

The CDR3 DNA is TGTGCCAGCAGCCCCCATCTCGCGACAGGGAGCCACGAGCAGTACTTC. It is translated as CASSPHLATGSHEQYF. The V gene is TRBV3-1, the J gene TRBJ2-4; 7 bases agree with TRBD1. The last part of the DNA fits TRBJ2-7 better; the J call may be wrong. Germline loops: CDR1 LGHDT, CDR2 YNNKEL (reference sequence). The CDR3 has 16 residues.